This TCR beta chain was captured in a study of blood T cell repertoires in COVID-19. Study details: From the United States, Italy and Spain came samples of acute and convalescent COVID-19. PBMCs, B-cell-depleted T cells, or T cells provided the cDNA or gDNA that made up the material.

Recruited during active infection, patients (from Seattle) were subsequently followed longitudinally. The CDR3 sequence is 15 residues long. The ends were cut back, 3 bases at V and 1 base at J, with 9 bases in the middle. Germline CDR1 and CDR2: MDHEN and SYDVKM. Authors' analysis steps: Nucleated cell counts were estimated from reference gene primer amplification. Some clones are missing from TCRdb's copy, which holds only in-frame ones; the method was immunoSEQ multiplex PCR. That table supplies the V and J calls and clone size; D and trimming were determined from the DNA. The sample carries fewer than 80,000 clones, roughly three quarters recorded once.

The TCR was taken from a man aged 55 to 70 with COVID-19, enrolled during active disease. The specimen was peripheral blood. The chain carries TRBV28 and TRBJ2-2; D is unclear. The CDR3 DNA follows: TGTGCCAGCAGTTTCCCGCTAAAGAACACCGGGGAGCTGTTTTTT. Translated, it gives CASSFPLKNTGELFF.